A selection of T cell receptor beta chains follows, all from one sample in a study of blood T cell repertoires in COVID-19. Some clones are missing from TCRdb's copy, which holds only in-frame ones; the method was immunoSEQ multiplex PCR. The table lists about 300,000 clones, roughly 83% of them singletons. The sequenced sample consisted of peripheral blood. These receptors were taken from a human donor with COVID-19, enrolled during active disease. The donor label of this sample is uncertain. CDR3s include the opening cysteine and the closing phenylalanine or tryptophan. Fields, in order: CDR3 DNA, CDR3 protein, V gene, J gene, clone size, D gene. The D gene is left open where the match is weak. Rows may omit the clone size; those that give it use once, few, many or a size class.

DNA: TGCAGCGTTGAAAGCAGGGCTGAAGCTTTCTTT
CDR3: CSVESRAEAFF
V: TRBV29-1
J: TRBJ1-1
size: NA
D: NA

DNA: TGTGCCAGCAGTTTATATTCAGGCTATGGCTACACCTTC
CDR3: CASSLYSGYGYTF
V: TRBV28
J: TRBJ1-2
size: NA
D: NA

DNA: TGCAGTGCTAGTAGCCGGGACAGGAACAATGAGCAGTTCTTC
CDR3: CSASSRDRNNEQFF
V: TRBV20-1
J: TRBJ2-1
size: few
D: TRBD1

DNA: TGTGCCAGCAGGGCCGGGACAGCCAGTGAAGCTTTCTTT
CDR3: CASRAGTASEAFF
V: TRBV2
J: TRBJ1-1
size: NA
D: TRBD1

DNA: TGTGCCAGCAGCTTGGGACAAAGCTACGAGCAGTACTTC
CDR3: CASSLGQSYEQYF
V: TRBV5-6
J: TRBJ2-7
size: NA
D: NA

DNA: TGTGCCACCAGTGCTTGGGGACAGGGAGGGTCGCCGCTAGCCAAAAACATTCAGTACTTC
CDR3: CATSAWGQGGSPLAKNIQYF
V: TRBV24-1
J: TRBJ2-4
size: once
D: TRBD1

DNA: TGTGCCAGCAGTATAGGACAGGCGAGCTCCTACGAGCAGTACTTC
CDR3: CASSIGQASSYEQYF
V: TRBV6-5
J: TRBJ2-7
size: once
D: TRBD1

DNA: TGTGCCAGCAGCCATAGCGGGAGTTCCTACAATGAGCAGTTCTTC
CDR3: CASSHSGSSYNEQFF
V: TRBV3-1/TRBV3-2
J: TRBJ2-1
size: NA
D: TRBD2

DNA: TGTGCCTCTAACAGGGGCCTCAATCAGCCCCAGCATTTT
CDR3: CASNRGLNQPQHF
V: TRBV30
J: TRBJ1-5
size: NA
D: TRBD1

DNA: TGTGCCAGCAGCCCGGGGGGGCCGGCCTACGAGCAGTACTTC
CDR3: CASSPGGPAYEQYF
V: TRBV3-1/TRBV3-2
J: TRBJ2-7
size: NA
D: TRBD2

DNA: TGTGCCAGCAGCATCCAGGGGAGCCCCCAGCATTTT
CDR3: CASSIQGSPQHF
V: TRBV7-9
J: TRBJ1-5
size: few
D: NA

DNA: TGTGCCAGCAGTTCCCACGGCTATGGCTACACCTTC
CDR3: CASSSHGYGYTF
V: TRBV27
J: TRBJ1-2
size: NA
D: NA

DNA: TGTGCCACCCTGTTTCGGACTAATGAAAAACTGTTTTTT
CDR3: CATLFRTNEKLFF
V: TRBV28
J: TRBJ1-4
size: NA
D: NA

DNA: TGCAGCGGACGATCGCAACCCTCGTCGGGTACGCAGTATTTT
CDR3: CSGRSQPSSGTQYF
V: TRBV29-1
J: TRBJ2-3
size: NA
D: NA

DNA: TGTGCCAGTAGTTGGGGACAGGGGGTTTTAAACACTGAAGCTTTCTTT
CDR3: CASSWGQGVLNTEAFF
V: TRBV19
J: TRBJ1-1
size: NA
D: TRBD1

DNA: TGTGCCAGCTCACTGGCCGGGACAGGAGTTTACGAGCAGTACTTC
CDR3: CASSLAGTGVYEQYF
V: TRBV18
J: TRBJ2-7
size: NA
D: TRBD1

DNA: TGTGCCAGCAGCTTAGGTACGTGGAGGGCTGGCTATGGCTACACCTTC
CDR3: CASSLGTWRAGYGYTF
V: TRBV7-2
J: TRBJ1-2
size: NA
D: NA

DNA: TGTGCCAGCAGCTTTAGGGGATCCTACGAGCAGTACTTC
CDR3: CASSFRGSYEQYF
V: TRBV5-4
J: TRBJ2-7
size: NA
D: NA

DNA: TGTGCCAGCTCACCACAGCGGGAGGGCTACAATGAGCAGTTCTTC
CDR3: CASSPQREGYNEQFF
V: TRBV18
J: TRBJ2-1
size: NA
D: TRBD2

DNA: TGTGCCAGCAGCTTAGATGGACCAGGACTAGCGGGGGATAATGAGCAGTTCTTC
CDR3: CASSLDGPGLAGDNEQFF
V: TRBV11-2
J: TRBJ2-1
size: NA
D: TRBD2

DNA: TGTGCCAGCAGGCCGACTAGCGGGGGCTCCTACAATGAGCAGTTCTTC
CDR3: CASRPTSGGSYNEQFF
V: TRBV28
J: TRBJ2-1
size: NA
D: TRBD2

DNA: TGTGCCAGCAGTTCCCCACTGACTAGCGGGCACTACAATGAGCAGTTCTTC
CDR3: CASSSPLTSGHYNEQFF
V: TRBV7-3
J: TRBJ2-1
size: NA
D: TRBD2